The 18 T cell receptor beta chains below come from one sample, sequenced in a study of T cell clonotyping in hematopoietic cell transplantation. Profiling relied on immunoSEQ multiplex PCR, and the TCRdb table lists in-frame clones only, not all of them. Of roughly 30,000 clones in the sample, roughly 92% are singletons; the top ten hold around 10%. The sample here was PBMCs, taken 100 days after allogeneic stem cell transplant. The receptors were sampled from a female patient aged 50-65 years who had an allogeneic stem cell transplant from a related donor, so the T cells may come from the graft donor. Some clones in this sample may be carry-over from other donors' samples.

This chain joins TRBV5-1 and TRBJ1-1; possible D gene TRBD1, 5 bases. This CDR3 comprises 16 residues. V was cut by 1 base and J by 0 bases, with 13 bases left in between. Germline V CDR1 and CDR2: SGHRS, YFSETQ. The DNA for the CDR3 is TGCGCCAGCAGCTTGACGGGGACCTATATGAACACTGAAGCTTTCTTT. Its protein is CASSLTGTYMNTEAFF.

This clone showed up just a few times. The chain combines TRBV4-1 with TRBJ1-4, with D hard to call. From germline, CDR1 is MGHRA and CDR2 YSYEKL. The CDR3 length is 16 residues. Trimming pared 3 bases from V and 10 bases from J, leaving 21 bases between. DNA of the CDR3: TGCGCCAGCAGCCAGGTACTGGTTACCCATGACGGAAAACTGTTTTTT. This sequence encodes CASSQVLVTHDGKLFF.

The chain uses TRBV5-4 and TRBJ2-3; D gene unclear. V was shortened by 3 bases and J by 4 bases, with 12 bases between the two germline ends. The germline gives CDR1 SGHNT, CDR2 YYREEE (reference sequence). The CDR3 is made up of 14 amino acids. CDR3 coding DNA: TGTGCCAGCAGCTCCCCCCTGGGATCAGATACGCAGTATTTT. Amino acids: CASSSPLGSDTQYF. Looking up the rest from reference TRBV5-4 and TRBJ2-3 gives the full variable domain: ETGVTQSPTHLIKTRGQQVTLRCSSQSGHNTVSWYQQALGQGPQFIFQYYREEENGRGNFPPRFSGLQFPNYSSELNVNALELDDSALYLCASSSPLGSDTQYFGPGTRLTVL.

This clone is termed medium-sized. This sequence joins TRBV5-6 and TRBJ1-1; D possibly corresponds to TRBD1 (6 bases). CDR1 and CDR2 (germline): SGHDT, YYEEEE. The CDR3 is 12 residues long. V was pared by 1 base and J by 12 bases, with 13 bases between. This CDR3 is CASSLTGARSFF. The CDR3 bases are TGTGCCAGCAGCTTGACGGGGGCGAGATCTTTCTTT. The entire variable domain, with the rest obtained from reference TRBV5-6 and TRBJ1-1, is as follows: DAGVTQSPTHLIKTRGQQVTLRCSPKSGHDTVSWYQQALGQGPQFIFQYYEEEERQRGNFPDRFSGHQFPNYSSELNVNALLLGDSALYLCASSLTGARSFFGQGTRLTVV.

This sequence joins TRBV2 and TRBJ2-1, with D maybe TRBD2 (5 bases). Looked up from germline, CDR1 is SNHLY and CDR2 is FYNNEI. Trimming stripped 11 bases from V and 0 bases from J, with 14 bases between. The CDR3 runs 14 residues. CDR3 sequence (DNA): TGTGCCCCCGCGGTCACTAGCTCCTACAATGAGCAGTTCTTC. It encodes CAPAVTSSYNEQFF.

This clone was picked up one time. This chain links TRBV2 with TRBJ1-2; TRBD1 aligns across 8 bases. This CDR3 contains 16 residues. Germline trimming cut 2 bases from V and 10 bases from J; bases unmatched to any gene: 15. Germline values: CDR1 SNHLY, CDR2 FYNNEI. The CDR3 DNA follows: TGTGCCAGCAGTGAATATGGGGGGGGTACAGGGGGTATCTACACCTTC. Its translation is CASSEYGGGTGGIYTF.

The CDR3 DNA reads as TGTGCCATCAGTACGACCGATTCACCCCTCCACTTT. Protein: CAISTTDSPLHF. The chain carries TRBV10-3 and TRBJ1-6; D unclear. The CDR3 extends over 12 amino acids. Germline lookup yields CDR1 ENHRY and CDR2 SYGVKD. V lost 5 bases and J lost 8, with 7 bases in between.

This clone was picked up one time. The J gene is TRBJ2-5, the V gene TRBV13; D unresolved. This CDR3 region has 13 residues. The germline V gene has CDR1 PRHDT and CDR2 FYEKMQ (reference sequence). Trimming took off 5 bases at V and 5 bases at J, with 12 bases between the two ends. The CDR3 region is CASSLPFSETQYF. CDR3 in DNA: TGTGCCAGCAGCCTACCCTTTTCTGAGACCCAGTACTTC.

The CDR3 protein is CAISIGTDSYNEQFF. In DNA form, the CDR3 reads TGTGCCATCAGTATAGGCACAGACTCCTACAATGAGCAGTTCTTC. This chain joins TRBV10-3 and TRBJ2-1, with D unresolved. The CDR3 length is 15 residues. Germline V CDR1 and CDR2: ENHRY, SYGVKD. Trimming removed 5 bases from V and 0 bases from J, with 11 bases in between.

The V call is TRBV4-2, the J call TRBJ1-5, with 9 bases fitting TRBD1. Per germline, CDR1 LGHNA and CDR2 YNFKEQ. The CDR3 is 16 residues long. Unmatched junction bases numbered 8, after V lost 3 bases and J lost 5 bases. The CDR3 sequence: CASSHLDRGVDQPQHF. CDR3 bases: TGTGCCAGCAGCCACCTCGACAGGGGGGTCGATCAGCCCCAGCATTTT.

The J gene is TRBJ2-1, the V gene TRBV7-6; D unresolved. V was shortened by 1 base and J by 2 bases, with 12 bases between the two germline ends. This CDR3 region has 16 residues. The V gene's germline CDR1 is SGHVS and CDR2 FNYEAQ. The DNA for the CDR3 is TGTGCCAGCAGCTTAGTCCCGTCCGGTGCCTACAATGAGCAGTTCTTC. Encoded protein: CASSLVPSGAYNEQFF.

This sequence joins TRBV2 and TRBJ2-4; either TRBD1 or TRBD2 may fit D (5 bases each). Germline assignment: CDR1 SNHLY and CDR2 FYNNEI. The CDR3 spans 14 residues. The V gene lost 6 bases and the J gene lost 0 bases, with 9 bases spanning the gap. The CDR3 here is CASRGPLAKNIQYF. The CDR3 DNA sequence: TGTGCCAGCAGGGGACCCTTAGCCAAAAACATTCAGTACTTC.

This sequence joins TRBV7-2 and TRBJ1-2; 8 positions match TRBD1. The trim removed 5 bases at V and 7 bases at J, leaving 15 bases unmatched. CDR1 is SGHTA and CDR2 is FQGNSA in the germline V gene. The CDR3 covers 16 residues. CDR3 sequence reads: CASSRTSDRVSGGYTF. The CDR3 bases are TGTGCCAGCAGCCGAACGTCGGACAGGGTGAGCGGTGGCTACACCTTC.

The V call is TRBV19, the J call TRBJ2-3; TRBD1 matches 8 bases. The CDR3 is 13 residues long. V lost 6 bases, J lost 1 base, and 0 bases stayed unmatched. Germline V gene data show CDR1 as LNHDA and CDR2 as SQIVND (reference sequence). CDR3: CASRTGGTDTQYF. The CDR3, as DNA: TGTGCCAGTAGGACAGGGGGCACAGATACGCAGTATTTT. Looking up the rest from reference TRBV19 and TRBJ2-3 gives the full variable domain: DGGITQSPKYLFRKEGQNVTLSCEQNLNHDAMYWYRQDPGQGLRLIYYSQIVNDFQKGDIAEGYSVSREKKESFPLTVTSAQKNPTAFYLCASRTGGTDTQYFGPGTRLTVL.

This clone came up once. The rearrangement links TRBV6-1 to TRBJ1-4; 10 bases are shared with TRBD1. J lost 5 bases, V lost 2 bases, and 2 bases had no gene match. The CDR3 totals 15 residues. Germline CDR1 MNHNS, CDR2 SASEGT. The chain's CDR3 is CASSEQDRGNEKLFF. CDR3 DNA sequence: TGTGCCAGCAGTGAACAGGACAGGGGGAATGAAAAACTGTTTTTT.

CDR3 DNA sequence: TGTGCCAGCAGCTTGGGTACGGAGGCGGGCTACACCTTC. It yields the protein CASSLGTEAGYTF. The chain has TRBV5-5 and TRBJ1-2, with no clear D. The CDR3 has 13 residues. V was clipped by 0 bases and J by 8 bases, with 11 bases between them. The V gene's germline CDR1 is SGHKS and CDR2 YYEKEE (reference sequence).

The chain joins TRBV19 to TRBJ1-1, with unresolved D. The germline gives CDR1 LNHDA, CDR2 SQIVND (reference sequence). Trimming took off 2 bases at V and 7 bases at J, with 8 bases between the two ends. The CDR3 sequence is 12 residues long. The CDR3 DNA reads TGTGCCAGTAGTATATGGAAAGATGAAGCTTTCTTT. Its protein product is CASSIWKDEAFF.

The chain links TRBV10-3 to TRBJ1-3, with TRBD1 as a possible D gene (5 bases). Deletions cut 0 bases from V and 0 bases from J, with 9 bases between. The CDR3 length is 16 residues. The germline V gene encodes CDR1 ENHRY and CDR2 SYGVKD. In DNA form, the CDR3 reads TGTGCCATCAGTGAGTCCGGACACGTCTCTGGAAACACCATATATTTT. Translation gives CAISESGHVSGNTIYF.